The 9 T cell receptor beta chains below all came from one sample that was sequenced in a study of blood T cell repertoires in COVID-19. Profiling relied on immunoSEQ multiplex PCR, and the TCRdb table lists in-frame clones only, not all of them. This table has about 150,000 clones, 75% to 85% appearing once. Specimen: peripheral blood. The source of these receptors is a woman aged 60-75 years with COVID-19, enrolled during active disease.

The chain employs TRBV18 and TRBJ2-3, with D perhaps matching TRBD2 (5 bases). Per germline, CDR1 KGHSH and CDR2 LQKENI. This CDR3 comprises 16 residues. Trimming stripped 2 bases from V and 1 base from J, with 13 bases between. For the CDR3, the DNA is TGTGCCAGCTCACCAAGGACGGTCGGGGGCACAGATACGCAGTATTTT. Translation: CASSPRTVGGTDTQYF.

The CDR3 protein is CATSRDQESGQETQYF. The DNA of the CDR3 is TGTGCCACCAGCAGAGATCAGGAGAGCGGCCAGGAGACCCAGTACTTC. This chain joins TRBV15 and TRBJ2-5; maybe TRBD2 (5 bases). CDR3 size: 16 residues. V was cut by 0 bases and J by 5 bases, with 16 bases left in between. From germline, CDR1 is LNHNV and CDR2 YYDKDF (reference sequence).

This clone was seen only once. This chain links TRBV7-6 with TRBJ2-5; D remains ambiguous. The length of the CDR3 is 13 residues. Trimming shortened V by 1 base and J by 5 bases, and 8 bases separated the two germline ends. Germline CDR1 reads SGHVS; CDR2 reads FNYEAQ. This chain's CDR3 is CASSLVHEETQYF. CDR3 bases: TGTGCCAGCAGCTTAGTGCATGAGGAGACCCAGTACTTC.

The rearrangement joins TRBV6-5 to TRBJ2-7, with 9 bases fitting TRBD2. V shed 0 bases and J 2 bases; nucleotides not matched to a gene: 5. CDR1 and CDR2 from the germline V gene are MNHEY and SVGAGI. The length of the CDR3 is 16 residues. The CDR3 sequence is CASSYSYSGSPYEQYF. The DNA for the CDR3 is TGTGCCAGCAGTTACTCCTATAGCGGGAGCCCCTACGAGCAGTACTTC.

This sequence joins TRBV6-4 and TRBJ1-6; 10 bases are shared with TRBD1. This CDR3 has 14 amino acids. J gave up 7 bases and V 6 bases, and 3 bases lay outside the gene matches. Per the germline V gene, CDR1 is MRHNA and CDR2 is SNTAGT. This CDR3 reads CASRGTGVNSPLHF. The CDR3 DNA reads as TGTGCCAGCAGAGGGACAGGGGTCAATTCACCCCTCCACTTT.

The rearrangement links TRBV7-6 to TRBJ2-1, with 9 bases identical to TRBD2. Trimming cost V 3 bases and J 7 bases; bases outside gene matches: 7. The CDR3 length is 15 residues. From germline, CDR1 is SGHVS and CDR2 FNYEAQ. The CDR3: CASSFGGGAGNEQFF. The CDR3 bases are TGTGCCAGCAGCTTCGGCGGGGGGGCGGGTAATGAGCAGTTCTTC.

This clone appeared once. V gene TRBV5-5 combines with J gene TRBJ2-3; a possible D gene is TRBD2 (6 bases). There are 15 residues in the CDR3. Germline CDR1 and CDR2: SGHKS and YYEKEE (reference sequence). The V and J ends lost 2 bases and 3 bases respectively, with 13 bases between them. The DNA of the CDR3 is TGTGCCAGCAGCTTTGGTTGGAGGGGAACAGATACGCAGTATTTT. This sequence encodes CASSFGWRGTDTQYF.

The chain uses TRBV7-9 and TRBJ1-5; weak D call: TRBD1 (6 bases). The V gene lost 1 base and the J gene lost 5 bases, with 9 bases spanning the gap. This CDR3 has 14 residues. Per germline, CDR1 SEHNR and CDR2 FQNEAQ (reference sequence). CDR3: CASSLGGGHQPQHF. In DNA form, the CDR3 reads TGTGCCAGCAGCTTAGGCGGGGGGCATCAGCCCCAGCATTTT. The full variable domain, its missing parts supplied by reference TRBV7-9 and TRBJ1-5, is DTGVSQNPRHKITKRGQNVTFRCDPISEHNRLYWYRQTLGQGPEFLTYFQNEAQLEKSRLLSDRFSAERPKGSFSTLEIQRTEQGDSAMYLCASSLGGGHQPQHFGDGTRLSIL.

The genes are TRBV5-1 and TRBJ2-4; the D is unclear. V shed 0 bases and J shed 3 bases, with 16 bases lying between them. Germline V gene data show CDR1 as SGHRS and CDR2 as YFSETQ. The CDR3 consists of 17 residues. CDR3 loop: CASSLAFEAGDKNIQYF. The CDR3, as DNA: TGCGCCAGCAGCTTGGCCTTCGAAGCTGGTGACAAAAACATTCAGTACTTC.